This entry lists 8 T cell receptor beta chains sequenced from one sample in a study of identical twins (dated by TCRdb to the mid-2010s). Receptor amplification or capture employed 5' RACE. For sequencing, an Illumina HiSeq 2000 was employed. TCRdb passed the public sequencing reads through fastp at Q25 and MiXCR, retaining productive beta sequences. Here each entry gathers all rows of one CDR3 protein and keeps the most common genes and DNA. The sample table records more than 650,000 distinct CDR3 sequences; roughly 6.2% of these occur just once. Together, the top ten hold around 1.9% of the sample. Source material: naive T cells sorted from blood. This specimen's cell subset or site label, per the study, means: cells isolated with a human naive T-cell isolation kit. These receptors originate from a young man in good health.

The chain links TRBV7-2 to TRBJ1-1; D is possibly TRBD1 (5 bases). The CDR3 spans 16 residues. Germline CDR1 SGHTA, CDR2 FQGNSA. V lost 2 bases, J lost 6 bases, and 19 bases lay in between. The CDR3: CASSLNLWGPKAEAFF. DNA for the CDR3: TGTGCCAGCAGCTTAAATCTATGGGGCCCAAAGGCTGAAGCTTTCTTT.

The sample holds many counts of this clonotype. The chain carries TRBV5-1 and TRBJ1-4, with D perhaps matching TRBD1 (5 bases). Germline-derived CDR1 and CDR2 are SGHRS and YFSETQ. The germline V and J ends were trimmed by 4 bases and 0 bases, with 13 bases remaining between them. The CDR3 sequence is 16 residues long. This CDR3 reads CASSPGTSTTNEKLFF. The CDR3 DNA is TGCGCCAGCAGCCCGGGGACGAGCACAACTAATGAAAAACTGTTTTTT.

The table lists this clonotype with many counts. The rearrangement joins TRBV24-1 to TRBJ2-4; 9 bases are a match to TRBD1. The trim removed 2 bases at V and 6 bases at J, leaving 1 base unmatched. The CDR3 contains 14 residues. CDR1 KGHDR and CDR2 SFDVKD come from the germline V gene. The CDR3 loop is CATSDWGQGNIQYF. As DNA, the CDR3 is TGTGCCACCAGTGATTGGGGACAGGGAAACATTCAGTACTTC.

This clonotype was observed a handful of times. The rearrangement links TRBV11-3 to TRBJ2-1, with 8 bases aligning to TRBD2. In germline, CDR1 is SGHNT, CDR2 YENEEA. This CDR3 is 13 amino acids long. J was trimmed by 7 bases and V by 3 bases; bases with no gene match: 2. CDR3 bases: TGTGCCAGCAGCTTGGGACTAGAGAATGAGCAGTTCTTC. This sequence encodes CASSLGLENEQFF.

This clonotype occurred a few times. J is TRBJ2-7 and V is TRBV28; D not certain. Per germline, CDR1 MDHEN and CDR2 SYDVKM. This CDR3 contains 18 residues. Deletions cut 6 bases from V and 0 bases from J, with 24 bases between. The CDR3 reads CASSSILLVYTGSYEQYF. Written as DNA, the CDR3 is TGTGCCAGCAGCTCCATTCTCTTGGTTTACACGGGCTCCTACGAGCAGTACTTC.

A few counts support this clonotype. The rearrangement links TRBV20-1 to TRBJ2-2, with 12 bases matching TRBD2. This CDR3 region has 15 residues. V lost 5 bases and J lost 5; bases outside the gene matches: 6. The germline CDR1 and CDR2 sequences are DFQATT and SNEGSKA (reference sequence). The CDR3 bases are TGCAGTGCTGCTTCTAGCGGGAGGGGGACCGGGGAGCTGTTTTTT. Its protein is CSAASSGRGTGELFF.

The chain employs TRBV5-1 and TRBJ1-4; perhaps TRBD1 as D (5 bases). V was trimmed by 4 bases and J by 0 bases, leaving 13 bases between them. The CDR3 has 16 amino acids. Germline V gives CDR1 SGHRS, CDR2 YFSETQ. The CDR3 is CASSPVGQATNEKLFF. CDR3 nucleotide sequence: TGCGCCAGCAGCCCTGTCGGACAAGCAACTAATGAAAAACTGTTTTTT.

This clonotype was picked up many times. This chain links TRBV5-5 with TRBJ1-6, with 7 bases matching TRBD1. The CDR3 runs to 14 residues. With V trimmed by 2 bases and J by 7 bases, 3 bases remained unmatched. Per germline, CDR1 SGHKS and CDR2 YYEKEE (reference sequence). The CDR3 DNA is TGTGCCAGCAGCTTCCGGACAGGCAATTCACCCCTCCACTTT. Protein sequence: CASSFRTGNSPLHF.